The next 28 T cell receptor beta chains were all read from a single sample in a study of glioma-infiltrating T cells after dendritic cell vaccination. Time point denoted: after dendritic cell vaccination, including at tumor progression/relapse. Method: immunoSEQ multiplex PCR; TCRdb's copy keeps in-frame clones and lacks some. The sample has tens of thousands of clones; approximately 89% are singletons. The sample was blood, taken after dendritic cell vaccination. The source is a human donor with glioblastoma.

The chain recombines TRBV6-5 with TRBJ2-5; weak D call: TRBD2 (5 bases). CDR1 is MNHEY, CDR2 SVGAGI, per germline. This CDR3 spans 14 amino acids. V lost 0 bases to trimming and J lost 2 bases, with 7 bases between them. CDR3 in amino acids: CASSYSTGQETQYF. CDR3 bases: TGTGCCAGCAGTTACTCGACGGGGCAAGAGACCCAGTACTTC.

The genes are TRBV5-1 and TRBJ2-1; TRBD2 matches 10 bases. V was pared by 0 bases and J by 3 bases, with 6 bases of the junction left unmatched. The germline V gene encodes CDR1 SGHRS and CDR2 YFSETQ. The CDR3 spans 17 residues. The CDR3 sequence: CASSLVAASGGYNEQFF. The CDR3, as DNA: TGCGCCAGCAGCTTGGTAGCGGCTAGCGGGGGCTACAATGAGCAGTTCTTC.

The DNA for the CDR3 is TGTGCCAGCAGCTTAGTCGGCCAGCAGGGAGGCTACACCTTC. Protein: CASSLVGQQGGYTF. The chain joins TRBV7-8 to TRBJ1-2; possibly TRBD1 for D (5 bases). The CDR3 is made up of 14 amino acids. Trimming cost V 1 base and J 8 bases, with 14 bases left between them. The germline V gene encodes CDR1 SGHVS and CDR2 FQNEAQ.

The J gene is TRBJ1-5, the V gene TRBV13; the match to TRBD1 covers 10 bases. Germline values: CDR1 PRHDT, CDR2 FYEKMQ (reference sequence). Trimming at V came to 5 bases and at J to 9 bases, leaving 7 bases not matched to a gene. This CDR3 has 14 amino acids. The CDR3 DNA reads TGTGCCAGCAGCCAGGGACAGGGGAATGGGCCCCAGCATTTT. Amino acids: CASSQGQGNGPQHF. Drawing the rest from reference TRBV13 and TRBJ1-5, the complete variable domain is AAGVIQSPRHLIKEKRETATLKCYPIPRHDTVYWYQQGPGQDPQFLISFYEKMQSDKGSIPDRFSAQQFSDYHSELNMSSLELGDSALYFCASSQGQGNGPQHFGDGTRLSIL.

The chain couples TRBV19 to TRBJ2-1; D might be TRBD2 (5 bases). V gave up 8 bases and J gave up 0 bases, with 14 bases separating them. The CDR3 is 15 residues long. Germline V gives CDR1 LNHDA, CDR2 SQIVND (reference sequence). CDR3 protein: CASDQGLSSYNEQFF. CDR3 bases: TGTGCCAGTGACCAAGGACTGAGCTCCTACAATGAGCAGTTCTTC.

The chain joins TRBV5-8 to TRBJ1-2; TRBD1 is a possible D gene (5 bases). CDR1 is SGHTS and CDR2 is YDEGEE in the germline V gene. CDR3 length: 13 residues. The V and J ends lost 1 base and 6 bases respectively, with 10 bases between them. The CDR3 DNA reads TGTGCCAGCAGCTTGACAGGACCGAATGGCTACACCTTC. Protein product: CASSLTGPNGYTF.

The chain carries TRBV7-8 and TRBJ1-1; D unclear. The germline gives CDR1 SGHVS, CDR2 FQNEAQ. Between the trimmed V and J ends, which lost 0 bases and 3 bases, there was a span of 14 bases. The CDR3 consists of 16 residues. The CDR3 loop is CASSLAVRELDTEAFF. The DNA for the CDR3 is TGTGCCAGCAGCTTAGCGGTGCGGGAGTTGGACACTGAAGCTTTCTTT.

The J gene is TRBJ1-5, the V gene TRBV10-3; D is unresolved. V dropped 3 bases and J dropped 3 bases, with 9 bases sitting between them. The germline CDR1 and CDR2 sequences are ENHRY and SYGVKD. The CDR3 runs to 14 residues. CDR3 DNA sequence: TGTGCCATCAGTGATCAGGCTTCCAATCAGCCCCAGCATTTT. Translated: CAISDQASNQPQHF.

This rearrangement joins TRBV7-8 to TRBJ2-4; 7 nucleotides align to TRBD2. Germline lookup yields CDR1 SGHVS and CDR2 FQNEAQ. The CDR3 length is 18 residues. Trimming at V came to 4 bases and at J to 0 bases, leaving 12 bases not matched to a gene. As DNA, the CDR3 is TGTGCCAGCAGCTGGCCCGGGGGGAGAGCTATAGCCAAAAACATTCAGTACTTC. It specifies CASSWPGGRAIAKNIQYF.

V is TRBV28 and J is TRBJ2-2, with 7 bases fitting TRBD1. The CDR3 contains 17 residues. Per the germline V gene, CDR1 is MDHEN and CDR2 is SYDVKM. The V gene end was trimmed by 3 bases and the J gene end by 4 bases; junction bases not matched to a gene: 11. CDR3 in amino acids: CASSFKPGTVSTGELFF. Here the CDR3 DNA reads TGTGCCAGCAGTTTTAAGCCGGGGACAGTTAGCACCGGGGAGCTGTTTTTT.

This rearrangement joins TRBV7-8 to TRBJ2-7; perhaps TRBD2 as D (5 bases). Germline CDR1 and CDR2: SGHVS and FQNEAQ. This CDR3 has 15 residues. V dropped 5 bases and J dropped 0 bases, with 14 bases sitting between them. The CDR3 DNA reads as TGTGCCAGCAGCCCCCCGGCGGGTAGCTCCTACGAGCAGTACTTC. Protein sequence: CASSPPAGSSYEQYF.

V and J are TRBV5-4 and TRBJ2-3; 10 bases agree with TRBD2. The ends lost 2 bases at V and 7 bases at J; junction bases unmatched: 10. Germline V gene lookup returns CDR1 SGHNT and CDR2 YYREEE (reference sequence). The CDR3 runs 16 residues. The CDR3 DNA sequence: TGTGCCAGCAGCTTCCATCGTCTAGCGGGAGAAAATACGCAGTATTTT. Translating it yields CASSFHRLAGENTQYF.

The chain joins TRBV9 to TRBJ1-2, with unresolved D. Trimming pared 0 bases from V and 3 bases from J, leaving 9 bases between. This CDR3 has 14 amino acids. Germline V gene data show CDR1 as SGDLS and CDR2 as YYNGEE. Written as DNA, the CDR3 is TGTGCCAGCAGCGTAGCTAAGGAGTACTATGGCTACACCTTC. It encodes CASSVAKEYYGYTF.

This clone has a handful of counts. The CDR3 here is CAINGQDLNYGYTF. CDR3 nucleotide sequence: TGTGCCATCAATGGACAGGACTTAAACTATGGCTACACCTTC. The chain employs TRBV10-3 and TRBJ1-2, with 7 bases matching TRBD1. The CDR3 has 14 residues. CDR1 is ENHRY and CDR2 is SYGVKD in the germline V gene. The V and J ends lost 7 bases and 2 bases, in that order; junction bases with no gene match: 7.

V gene TRBV6-6 combines with J gene TRBJ2-7; weak D call: TRBD2 (6 bases). The V gene's germline CDR1 is MNHNY and CDR2 SVGAGI (reference sequence). Trimming removed 0 bases at V and 3 bases at J, with 15 bases between. CDR3 length equals 16 residues. The CDR3 is CASSYSGGARDYEQYF. CDR3 DNA: TGTGCCAGCAGTTACTCAGGCGGGGCTAGAGACTACGAGCAGTACTTC.

The V and J genes are TRBV29-1 and TRBJ2-1, with D possibly TRBD1 on 5 matching bases. The CDR3 is 14 residues long. Germline loops: CDR1 SQVTM, CDR2 ANQGSEA. V was pared by 4 bases and J by 0 bases, with 10 bases between. The CDR3 DNA is TGCAGCGTTGGCAGGGTGGGCTCCTACAATGAGCAGTTCTTC. This translates into CSVGRVGSYNEQFF.

The V and J genes are TRBV7-3 and TRBJ2-7; 10 positions match TRBD2. V shed 5 bases, J shed 6 bases, and the junction held 10 bases outside the gene matches. The germline V gene encodes CDR1 SGHTA and CDR2 FQGTGA. The CDR3 totals 15 residues. The CDR3 coding sequence is TGTGCCAGCAGCCCACAAGGGACTAGCGCGAGCGAGCAGTACTTC. Its translation is CASSPQGTSASEQYF. The variable domain in full, completed from reference TRBV7-3 and TRBJ2-7, reads GAGVSQTPSNKVTEKGKYVELRCDPISGHTALYWYRQSLGQGPEFLIYFQGTGAADDSGLPNDRFFAVRPEGSVSTLKIQRTERGDSAVYLCASSPQGTSASEQYFGPGTRLTVT.

This chain connects TRBV2 to TRBJ2-1; weak D call: TRBD2 (6 bases). Trimming stripped 8 bases from V and 0 bases from J, with 8 bases between. Germline CDR1 SNHLY, CDR2 FYNNEI. The CDR3 runs 13 residues. The CDR3 spells CASGRGSYNEQFF. The CDR3 DNA follows: TGTGCCAGCGGGCGGGGCTCCTACAATGAGCAGTTCTTC.

The chain carries TRBV29-1 and TRBJ2-3, with D perhaps TRBD1 (6 bases). CDR3 length: 18 residues. Between the trimmed V and J ends, which lost 2 bases and 6 bases, there was a span of 27 bases. Germline V gives CDR1 SQVTM, CDR2 ANQGSEA. CDR3 residues: CSVESIAEPGTSWDTQYF. CDR3 bases: TGCAGCGTTGAATCGATCGCGGAGCCGGGGACAAGTTGGGATACGCAGTATTTT.

V and J are TRBV18 and TRBJ1-4, with TRBD1 matching over 11 bases. After removal of 3 bases from V and 7 bases from J, the junction contained 7 bases not matched to a gene. Looked up from germline, CDR1 is KGHSH and CDR2 is LQKENI. The CDR3 consists of 16 residues. The CDR3 nucleotides read TGTGCCAGCTCACCGGTATCCGGGACAGGGGGTGAAAAACTGTTTTTT. It is translated as CASSPVSGTGGEKLFF.

This chain connects TRBV5-1 to TRBJ1-2; TRBD1 agrees at 9 bases. The CDR3 loop spans 14 amino acids. The V gene's germline CDR1 is SGHRS and CDR2 YFSETQ. V lost 4 bases, J lost 5 bases, and 6 bases stayed unmatched. The CDR3 region is CASSVTGTGYGYTF. In DNA form, the CDR3 reads TGCGCCAGCAGCGTAACCGGGACAGGGTATGGCTACACCTTC.

The V and J genes are TRBV21-1 and TRBJ1-3; the table's D call, TRBD1, was not checked against the DNA. TRBV21-1 is listed as a pseudogene. The CDR3 is 17 residues long. The CDR3 spells CASSTRTGGRSGNTIYF. The CDR3 DNA is TGTGCCAGCAGCACGCGGACAGGGGGCCGCTCTGGAAACACCATATATTTT.

The genes are TRBV14 and TRBJ2-5; 8 bases line up with TRBD2. Germline loops: CDR1 SGHDN, CDR2 FVKESK. The CDR3 covers 17 residues. V trimming: 0 bases; J trimming: 5 bases; junction bases outside the gene matches: 11. The CDR3 loop reads CASSQDPLTSAFETQYF. The DNA of the CDR3 is TGTGCCAGCAGCCAAGACCCCCTGACTAGCGCCTTCGAGACCCAGTACTTC. Using reference TRBV14 and TRBJ2-5 for the parts outside the CDR3, the full variable domain is EAGVTQFPSHSVIEKGQTVTLRCDPISGHDNLYWYRRVMGKEIKFLLHFVKESKQDESGMPNNRFLAERTGGTYSTLKVQPAELEDSGVYFCASSQDPLTSAFETQYFGPGTRLLVL.

This chain joins TRBV4-1 and TRBJ1-5, with D unresolved. Germline CDR1 and CDR2: MGHRA and YSYEKL. Trimming shortened V by 1 base and J by 4 bases, and 8 bases separated the two germline ends. The CDR3 consists of 14 residues. The CDR3 DNA sequence: TGCGCCAGCAGCCAAGCCCACGGGAATCAGCCCCAGCATTTT. Translation gives CASSQAHGNQPQHF.

The V call is TRBV4-1, the J call TRBJ1-1; 7 bases map to TRBD1. The germline CDR1 and CDR2 sequences are MGHRA and YSYEKL. This CDR3 spans 17 amino acids. After removal of 7 bases from V and 2 bases from J, the junction contained 16 bases not matched to a gene. The CDR3 sequence: CASTKVTPGTVNTEAFF. The CDR3 nucleotides are TGCGCCAGCACCAAGGTGACCCCCGGGACAGTTAACACTGAAGCTTTCTTT.

The chain links TRBV7-9 to TRBJ1-1; D is unclear. CDR1 and CDR2 from the germline V gene are SEHNR and FQNEAQ (reference sequence). V was clipped by 2 bases and J by 4 bases, with 11 bases between them. The CDR3 extends over 14 amino acids. The DNA of the CDR3 is TGTGCCAGCAGCTTATTCAGATCGGGCACTGAAGCTTTCTTT. Translation gives CASSLFRSGTEAFF.

The chain couples TRBV19 to TRBJ2-2; TRBD1 might be the D (6 bases). V gave up 6 bases and J gave up 0 bases, with 14 bases separating them. Germline V lookup: CDR1 LNHDA, CDR2 SQIVND (reference sequence). CDR3 length: 16 residues. DNA for the CDR3: TGTGCCAGTAGGGTCTTAGGGGGAGCGAACACCGGGGAGCTGTTTTTT. As protein: CASRVLGGANTGELFF.

This clone was observed once. This chain uses TRBV18 with TRBJ1-3; 7 nucleotides match TRBD1. V was pared by 3 bases and J by 0 bases, with 8 bases of the junction left unmatched. This CDR3 spans 17 amino acids. Germline V gives CDR1 KGHSH, CDR2 LQKENI. Here the CDR3 DNA reads TGTGCCAGCTCACCCCTACAGGGGCGCCCCTCTGGAAACACCATATATTTT. This translates into CASSPLQGRPSGNTIYF. Variable domain in full (rest from reference TRBV18 and TRBJ1-3): NAGVMQNPRHLVRRRGQEARLRCSPMKGHSHVYWYRQLPEEGLKFMVYLQKENIIDESGMPKERFSAEFPKEGPSILRIQQVVRGDSAAYFCASSPLQGRPSGNTIYFGEGSWLTVV.